These T cell receptor beta chains were read from a single sample in a study of T cell repertoires in cytomegalovirus infection. TCRdb re-called the reads with MiXCR, one entry per CDR3 protein. The profile shows 70,000 to 85,000 distinct CDR3 sequences, about 37% of them singletons. No cognate antigen is known for these TCRs. Material: CD8+ T cells from cultured PBMCs, obtained from culture after CMV antigen stimulation. These TCRs come from a human donor in good health (CMV status not recorded). Some clones in this sample may be carry-over from other donors' samples. Each CDR3 is given with its conserved first and last residue. The D gene is left open where the match is weak. Only part of the rows carry a size: once, few, many, or a class if the clone is expanded.

j_call d_call v_call cdr3_length clone_size cdr3_nt cdr3_aa
TRBJ2-2 TRBD1 TRBV5-1 16 NA TGCGCCAGCAGCTTGGAACCAGGGGGCCGCACCGGGGAGCTGTTTTTT CASSLEPGGRTGELFF
TRBJ2-7 NA TRBV27 13 NA TGTGCCAGCAGTTTTTTTAGAGGGCGCGAGCAGTACTTC CASSFFRGREQYF
TRBJ1-5 TRBD1 TRBV6-6 19 NA TGTGCCAGCAGTGAGGGTGGACAGGGAGGAGGACTTTTCAATCAGCCCCAGCATTTT CASSEGGQGGGLFNQPQHF
TRBJ2-2 TRBD1 TRBV19 17 NA TGTGCCAGTAGTATCGACAGGGACATTGGGGACACCGGGGAGCTGTTTTTT CASSIDRDIGDTGELFF
TRBJ2-1 NA TRBV7-7 15 NA TGTGCTAGCAGCTTAAACCCAGGGGCGTACAATGAGCAGTTCTTC CASSLNPGAYNEQFF
TRBJ1-5 NA TRBV4-1 16 few TGCGCCAGCAGCCAAGGGGTTGGCCCAGACCATCAGCCCCAGCATTTT CASSQGVGPDHQPQHF
TRBJ1-6 TRBD1 TRBV27 18 NA TGTGCCAGCAGACCCGACAGGGAGAGGGTTGCCTATAATTCACCCCTCCACTTT CASRPDRERVAYNSPLHF
TRBJ2-1 TRBD2 TRBV7-6 16 NA TGTGCCAGCAGCTTAATTTCGGGGGGATTGAACAATGAGCAGTTCTTC CASSLISGGLNNEQFF
TRBJ2-7 TRBD2 TRBV7-6 16 NA TGTGCCAGCAGCCCTTCCGGACTAGCGGGGGGGTACGAGCAGTACTTC CASSPSGLAGGYEQYF
TRBJ2-1 NA TRBV5-1 16 once TGCGCCAGCAGCCCCCGGGGGCGCATTTTATCGGGAGAGCAGTTCTTC CASSPRGRILSGEQFF
TRBJ2-3 TRBD2 TRBV7-6 16 NA TGTGCCAGCAGCGGAACGTTGGGGACTAGCGAAGATACGCAGTATTTT CASSGTLGTSEDTQYF
TRBJ2-5 TRBD1 TRBV9 13 NA TGTGCCAGCAGCGAGACAGGGCAAGAGACCCAGTACTTC CASSETGQETQYF
TRBJ2-1 TRBD1 TRBV12-3/TRBV12-4 16 few TGTGCCAGCAGTACGCCGGGACAGATCTCCTACAATGAGCAGTTCTTC CASSTPGQISYNEQFF
TRBJ1-1 NA TRBV4-2 11 few TGTGCCAGCAGCCATAACACTGAAGCTTTCTTT CASSHNTEAFF
TRBJ2-3 NA TRBV24-1 16 NA TGTGCCACCAGTGATTTTACGGGGGACGTCACAGATACGCAGTATTTT CATSDFTGDVTDTQYF
TRBJ2-7 TRBD1 TRBV27 15 NA TGTGCCAGCCCGGTGACAGGGTTAGGATCCTACGAGCAGTACTTC CASPVTGLGSYEQYF
TRBJ1-1 NA TRBV6-5 16 NA TGTGCCAGCAGCCGGAACAGGGAAGGAGGGAACACTGAAGCTTTCTTT CASSRNREGGNTEAFF
TRBJ2-5 NA TRBV27 15 NA TGTGCCAGCAGTTTTGTGGACTCTTACCAAGAGACCCAGTACTTC CASSFVDSYQETQYF